This TCR beta chain was identified in a study of blood T cell repertoires in COVID-19. Study background: Acute and convalescent COVID-19 specimens originated in the United States, Italy and Spain. Sample material is recorded as cDNA or gDNA derived from T cells, B-cell-depleted T cells, or PBMCs.

Source study methods: Amplification of reference gene primers was used by the study to estimate nucleated cell counts. TCRdb keeps only in-frame clones here, not all; method: immunoSEQ multiplex PCR. The DNA was the basis for D and trimming; V, J and clone size are from that table. This table has about 130,000 clones, 80% to 85% appearing once. With 3 bases removed from V and 2 bases from J, the gap between germline ends came to 7 bases. Germline V CDR1 and CDR2: GTSNPN, SVGIG (reference sequence). The CDR3 runs 12 residues. V gene TRBV30 combines with J gene TRBJ1-2; no reliable D call. Sequencing input: peripheral blood. This clonotype originated in a man aged 55 to 70 with acute or convalescent COVID-19. CDR3 in DNA: TGTGCCTGGAGCCCCCCAAACTATGGCTACACCTTC. This sequence encodes CAWSPPNYGYTF.